This T cell receptor beta chain is from a study of T-cell reconstitution after alpha-beta-depleted transplantation in children. There are many counts of this clonotype. What it binds is unknown. CDR1 and CDR2 from the germline V gene are SQVTM and ANQGSEA. The CDR3 is 15 residues long. The trim removed 3 bases at V and 5 bases at J, leaving 8 bases unmatched. As it was prepared, the TCRbeta library received unique molecular identifiers. TCRdb re-derived calls from the PCR reads in MiXCR, one entry per CDR3 protein. The sample records hundreds of thousands of distinct CDR3 sequences, roughly 9.1% being singletons. Findings and caveats of the study: Alpha-beta T cells present about two months after transplant were reported to originate from several hundred expanded graft clones. Surviving recipient T cells and thymic progenitors produced the high day-60 TCRbeta diversity seen in some patients.

This clonotype originated in a male patient between 2 and 10 years old who had a stem cell transplant for acute myeloid leukemia, so the T cells may come from the graft donor. The chain joins TRBV29-1 to TRBJ1-1, with 11 bases fitting TRBD1. The source material was PBMCs, mostly from graft donor cells, sampled 360 days after TCRalphabeta/CD19-depleted stem cell transplant. This CDR3 reads CSVDGGDRGKTEAFF. The CDR3 nucleotides are TGCAGCGTTGATGGGGGGGACAGGGGGAAAACTGAAGCTTTCTTT.